This T cell receptor (beta chain) was retrieved from a study of blood T cells in healthy people across ages. General study results and limits: One million T cells yielded diversity estimates that were considered underestimates.

Next came a second PCR, run for about 7 to 12 cycles, which used a sample-barcoded 5' primer along with a J-beta primer mix. All cDNA molecules were each tagged by a template-switch adaptor with 12 random nucleotides. Each CDR3 protein gets one entry after TCRdb re-called the 5' RACE reads with MiXCR. The sample lists about 1,800,000 distinct CDR3 sequences, 28% occurring once. This clonotype was observed many times. Its specificity is not known. Germline CDR1 MGHRA, CDR2 YSYEKL. The CDR3 extends over 12 amino acids. J is TRBJ2-5 and V is TRBV4-1; D unresolved. The DNA end is a closer match to TRBJ2-7, so the J assignment may be wrong. This clonotype originated in a woman aged 25-40 years in good health. The sequenced sample was blood. CDR3 protein: CASSQAGNEQYF. In nucleotides, the CDR3 is TGCGCCAGCAGCCAAGCGGGTAACGAGCAGTACTTC.